The 26 T cell receptor beta chains below all came from one sample that was sequenced in a study of blood T cell repertoires in COVID-19. Clones were read by immunoSEQ multiplex PCR, and TCRdb kept only the in-frame ones, dropping some. This sample has under 250,000 clones, with more than 75% found just once. The sample comprised peripheral blood. The receptors here all came from a human donor in a cohort sampled during active COVID-19.

The chain uses TRBV4-2 and TRBJ1-4, with 11 bases matching TRBD1. The CDR3 consists of 17 residues. V dropped 4 bases and J dropped 0; count of bases not matched to a gene: 4. Germline CDR1 reads LGHNA; CDR2 reads YNFKEQ. Here the CDR3 DNA reads TGTGCCAGCAGCCCCGGGGGACAGGGGGCAACTAATGAAAAACTGTTTTTT. It is translated as CASSPGGQGATNEKLFF.

The genes are TRBV6-6 and TRBJ1-2, with a tentative D call TRBD1 (5 bases). Trimming shortened V by 1 base and J by 4 bases, and 16 bases separated the two germline ends. This CDR3 has 16 residues. Per germline, CDR1 MNHNY and CDR2 SVGAGI (reference sequence). The CDR3 coding sequence is TGTGCCAGCAGTTACTGGAGGGACGGAACCTTCTATGGCTACACCTTC. Its protein product is CASSYWRDGTFYGYTF.

This chain connects TRBV24-1 to TRBJ1-1; D not resolved. Between the trimmed V and J ends, which lost 4 bases and 3 bases, there was a span of 11 bases. The CDR3 is 14 residues long. CDR1 is KGHDR, CDR2 SFDVKD, per germline. CDR3 protein: CATSDRTGDTEAFF. CDR3 DNA: TGTGCCACCAGTGACCGGACTGGCGACACTGAAGCTTTCTTT.

This chain connects TRBV7-8 to TRBJ1-3, with D unresolved. Trimming cost V 5 bases and J 7 bases, with 24 bases left between them. The CDR3 has 17 residues. Germline CDR1 and CDR2: SGHVS and FQNEAQ. The CDR3 here is CASSLGATSKLENTIYF. DNA for the CDR3: TGTGCCAGCAGCCTCGGTGCAACCAGCAAGCTGGAGAACACCATATATTTT.

The rearrangement links TRBV25-1 to TRBJ1-5, with 7 bases matching TRBD1. This CDR3 is built from 14 residues. V lost 5 bases to trimming and J lost 6 bases; unmatched junction nucleotides: 7. Germline V gives CDR1 MGHDK, CDR2 SYGVNS. CDR3: CASSSDRVGQPQHF. In nucleotides, the CDR3 is TGTGCCAGCAGTTCTGACAGGGTTGGTCAGCCCCAGCATTTT.

The rearrangement links TRBV7-9 to TRBJ2-1, with 9 positions matching TRBD2. This CDR3 comprises 15 residues. Germline V gene data show CDR1 as SEHNR and CDR2 as FQNEAQ (reference sequence). The V and J ends lost 1 base and 6 bases, in that order; junction bases with no gene match: 4. CDR3 coding DNA: TGTGCCAGCAGCTTAGGTAGCGGGAGAGCCAATGAGCAGTTCTTC. Its translation is CASSLGSGRANEQFF.

This rearrangement joins TRBV7-9 to TRBJ2-1; D is perhaps TRBD2 (7 bases). The CDR3 loop spans 16 amino acids. Germline-derived CDR1 and CDR2 are SEHNR and FQNEAQ (reference sequence). Trimming shortened V by 1 base and J by 7 bases, and 17 bases separated the two germline ends. The CDR3 protein is CASSLVGGRVGNEQFF. CDR3 nucleotide sequence: TGTGCCAGCAGCTTAGTCGGGGGGCGCGTAGGAAATGAGCAGTTCTTC.

CDR3 nucleotides: TGCGCCAGCAGCCAAGAGGACAGGGGTAGCAACACCTTC. Translating gives CASSQEDRGSNTF. The V and J genes are TRBV4-1 and TRBJ1-2; 9 bases align to TRBD1. The CDR3 has 13 residues. The germline gives CDR1 MGHRA, CDR2 YSYEKL. Unmatched junction bases numbered 5, after V lost 0 bases and J lost 12 bases.

This clone was counted between two and nine times. The chain has TRBV9 and TRBJ1-3, with 7 bases identical to TRBD1. Unmatched junction bases numbered 4, after V lost 0 bases and J lost 4 bases. There are 15 residues in the CDR3. Germline CDR1 SGDLS, CDR2 YYNGEE. DNA for the CDR3: TGTGCCAGCAGCGTAGAGCCAGGGGGAGGAAACACCATATATTTT. It yields the protein CASSVEPGGGNTIYF.

Note on this clone: The junction and the germline gene differ at one end; a read error may be behind it. The chain employs TRBV7-7 and TRBJ2-3, with 9 bases lining up with TRBD2. Germline values: CDR1 SSHAT, CDR2 FNYEAQ (reference sequence). The CDR3 extends over 15 amino acids. CDR3 residues: CASSLTSGSTDTQYF. The CDR3 DNA sequence: TGTGCTAGCAGCCTAACTAGCGGGAGCACAGATACGCAGTATTTT.

This chain connects TRBV4-3 to TRBJ1-4; 7 bases match TRBD1. V gave up 5 bases and J gave up 5 bases; unmatched junction bases: 14. Germline V CDR1 and CDR2: LGHNA, YSLEER. The length of the CDR3 is 17 residues. CDR3 sequence (DNA): TGCGCCAGCAGCTTTTCCTGGCGGGGACAGCGAAATGAAAAACTGTTTTTT. Translation gives CASSFSWRGQRNEKLFF.

This clone has only a few counts. This sequence joins TRBV10-3 and TRBJ2-3, with 14 positions matching TRBD2. The V and J ends lost 9 bases and 3 bases, in that order; junction bases with no gene match: 5. The germline V gene encodes CDR1 ENHRY and CDR2 SYGVKD. CDR3 length: 15 amino acids. CDR3 nucleotide sequence: TGTGCCATAAGACTAGCGGGAGGGGAAACAGATACGCAGTATTTT. The encoded protein is CAIRLAGGETDTQYF.

The count of this clone is one. This chain links TRBV6-5 with TRBJ2-1; the D is unclear. CDR1 and CDR2 (germline): MNHEY, SVGAGI. Trimming removed 7 bases from V and 0 bases from J, with 13 bases in between. The CDR3 loop spans 15 amino acids. The CDR3 sequence: CASTPWRSSYNEQFF. DNA of the CDR3: TGTGCCAGCACCCCCTGGCGGAGCTCCTACAATGAGCAGTTCTTC.

V and J are TRBV6-2 or TRBV6-3 and TRBJ2-1, with 8 bases identical to TRBD1. V gave up 6 bases and J gave up 7 bases; unmatched junction bases: 8. The germline gives CDR1 MNHEY, CDR2 SVGEGT. CDR3 length equals 14 residues. The CDR3 DNA is TGTGCCAGCAGCCCCCGGACAGGGTGGAATGAGCAGTTCTTC. Translated: CASSPRTGWNEQFF.

The gene calls are TRBV18 and TRBJ1-2; the match to TRBD1 covers 7 bases. CDR1 KGHSH and CDR2 LQKENI come from the germline V gene. J was trimmed by 4 bases and V by 3 bases; bases with no gene match: 2. This CDR3 has 13 amino acids. In DNA, the CDR3 is TGTGCCAGCTCACCGGCAGGGGGCTATGGCTACACCTTC. This translates into CASSPAGGYGYTF.

This clone was counted a single time. Additional DNA sequences in this sample encode the identical CDR3. The J gene is TRBJ1-1, the V gene TRBV7-9; a possible D gene is TRBD1 (5 bases). The CDR3 loop spans 15 amino acids. From germline, CDR1 is SEHNR and CDR2 FQNEAQ (reference sequence). Between the trimmed V and J ends, which lost 1 base and 3 bases, there was a span of 12 bases. As DNA, the CDR3 is TGTGCCAGCAGCTTAGGGGGAGGGGAAGACACTGAAGCTTTCTTT. Its protein product is CASSLGGGEDTEAFF.

J is TRBJ1-1 and V is TRBV5-1; 7 positions match TRBD1. There are 14 residues in the CDR3. CDR1 SGHRS and CDR2 YFSETQ come from the germline V gene. Trimming took 5 bases from V and 4 from J; bases not matched to a gene: 8. CDR3 in amino acids: CASRSGPGGTEAFF. The CDR3 bases are TGCGCCAGCAGGTCCGGGCCAGGGGGCACTGAAGCTTTCTTT.

J is TRBJ1-2 and V is TRBV24-1, with D maybe TRBD1 (5 bases). V was clipped by 5 bases and J by 2 bases, with 11 bases between them. The CDR3 runs to 14 residues. CDR1 and CDR2 (germline): KGHDR, SFDVKD. This CDR3 is CATSAGAENYGYTF. Here the CDR3 DNA reads TGTGCCACCAGTGCTGGGGCGGAGAACTATGGCTACACCTTC.

Written as DNA, the CDR3 is TGCGCCAGCAGCCAAGGTCCTAGGGGACTAGCGATTAGCACAGATACGCAGTATTTT. Residues: CASSQGPRGLAISTDTQYF. The gene calls are TRBV4-1 and TRBJ2-3, with TRBD2 matching over 10 bases. CDR1 is MGHRA and CDR2 is YSYEKL in the germline V gene. The CDR3 has 19 amino acids. After removal of 1 base from V and 0 bases from J, the junction contained 10 bases not matched to a gene.

The chain carries TRBV11-2 and TRBJ2-2; 7 positions match TRBD2. The germline CDR1 and CDR2 sequences are SGHAT and FQNNGV. Losses at the gene ends were 2 bases for V and 4 bases for J; bases not matched to a gene: 4. The CDR3 is made up of 15 amino acids. The CDR3 DNA reads as TGTGCCAGCAGCTTAAGTCCTAGCGGCACCGGGGAGCTGTTTTTT. It yields the protein CASSLSPSGTGELFF. The variable domain in full, with the rest retrieved from reference TRBV11-2 and TRBJ2-2, is EAGVAQSPRYKIIEKRQSVAFWCNPISGHATLYWYQQILGQGPKLLIQFQNNGVVDDSQLPKDRFSAERLKGVDSTLKIQPAKLEDSAVYLCASSLSPSGTGELFFGEGSRLTVL.

The chain joins TRBV5-1 to TRBJ1-5, with 7 bases matching TRBD1. This CDR3 region has 14 residues. After removal of 0 bases from V and 8 bases from J, the junction contained 5 bases not matched to a gene. CDR1 and CDR2 from the germline V gene are SGHRS and YFSETQ. As DNA, the CDR3 is TGCGCCAGCAGCTTGGGGGACAGTGGCGAGCCCCAGCATTTT. As protein: CASSLGDSGEPQHF.

The J gene is TRBJ1-2, the V gene TRBV6-2 or TRBV6-3; D is ambiguous. The ends were cut back, 6 bases at V and 8 bases at J, with 16 bases in the middle. The CDR3 has 13 residues. CDR1 and CDR2 (germline): MNHEY, SVGEGT. CDR3 amino acids: CASSGIVARGYTF. The CDR3 bases are TGTGCCAGCAGCGGTATTGTTGCTAGAGGCTACACCTTC.

The rearrangement joins TRBV19 to TRBJ1-4; D remains unclear. Germline CDR1 reads LNHDA; CDR2 reads SQIVND (reference sequence). This CDR3 has 15 amino acids. With 6 bases removed from V and 8 bases from J, the gap between germline ends came to 19 bases. The chain's CDR3 is CASRTSGGNGEKLFF. CDR3 nucleotides: TGTGCCAGTAGAACTTCAGGAGGGAATGGAGAAAAACTGTTTTTT.

This sequence joins TRBV5-1 and TRBJ2-7; 7 bases align to TRBD1. The germline V gene encodes CDR1 SGHRS and CDR2 YFSETQ. CDR3 length: 15 residues. The J segment lost 0 bases and the V segment lost 4 bases, leaving 7 bases of the junction unmatched. This CDR3 is CASSRQGGSSYEQYF. The CDR3 bases are TGCGCCAGCAGCCGACAGGGTGGGAGCTCCTACGAGCAGTACTTC.

This rearrangement joins TRBV9 to TRBJ2-2, with a tentative D call TRBD1 (5 bases). Trimming took off 2 bases at V and 0 bases at J, with 17 bases between the two ends. The CDR3 loop spans 18 amino acids. Germline V gene data show CDR1 as SGDLS and CDR2 as YYNGEE. The CDR3 reads CASSVSARPGTNTGELFF. The DNA of the CDR3 is TGTGCCAGCAGCGTGTCTGCCAGGCCAGGGACGAACACCGGGGAGCTGTTTTTT.

V usage is TRBV10-1 and J usage is TRBJ1-3, with 8 nucleotides matching TRBD1. The V gene's germline CDR1 is WNHNN and CDR2 SYGVQD (reference sequence). The CDR3 contains 18 residues. V was pared by 10 bases and J by 4 bases, with 21 bases of the junction left unmatched. The CDR3 sequence is CAISRTGFKKFSGNTIYF. Here the CDR3 DNA reads TGCGCCATCAGCAGGACAGGGTTTAAAAAGTTTTCCGGAAACACCATATATTTT.